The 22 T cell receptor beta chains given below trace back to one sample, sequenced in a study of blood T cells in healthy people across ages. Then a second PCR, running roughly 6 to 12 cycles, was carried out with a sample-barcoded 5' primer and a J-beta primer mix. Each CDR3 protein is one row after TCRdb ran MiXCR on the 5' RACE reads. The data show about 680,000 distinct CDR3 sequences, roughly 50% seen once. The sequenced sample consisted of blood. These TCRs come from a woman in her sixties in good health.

The CDR3 region is CASSLDSMNTEAFF. The CDR3 nucleotides read TGCGCCAGCAGCTTGGACAGTATGAACACTGAAGCTTTCTTT. The J gene is TRBJ1-1, the V gene TRBV5-1, with no clear D. The V gene's germline CDR1 is SGHRS and CDR2 YFSETQ. There are 14 residues in the CDR3. V gave up 0 bases and J gave up 0 bases, with 6 bases separating them.

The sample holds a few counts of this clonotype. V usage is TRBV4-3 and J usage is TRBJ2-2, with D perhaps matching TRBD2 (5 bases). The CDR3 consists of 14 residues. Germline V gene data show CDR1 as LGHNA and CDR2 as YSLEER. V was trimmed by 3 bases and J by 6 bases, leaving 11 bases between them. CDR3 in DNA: TGCGCCAGCAGCCATTCTTCGGGGTCCGGGGAGCTGTTTTTT. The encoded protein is CASSHSSGSGELFF.

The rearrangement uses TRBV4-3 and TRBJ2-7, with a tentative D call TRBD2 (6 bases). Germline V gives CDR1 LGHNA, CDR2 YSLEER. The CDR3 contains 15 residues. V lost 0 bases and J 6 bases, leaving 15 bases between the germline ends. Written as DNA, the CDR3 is TGCGCCAGCAGCCAAGAGGGGGGACTCGTGGGCGAGCAGTACTTC. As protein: CASSQEGGLVGEQYF.

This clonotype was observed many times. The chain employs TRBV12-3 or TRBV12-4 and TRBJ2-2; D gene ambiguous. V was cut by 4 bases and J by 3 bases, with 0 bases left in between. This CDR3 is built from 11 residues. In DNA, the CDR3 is TGTGCCAGCAGTTACACCGGGGAGCTGTTTTTT. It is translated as CASSYTGELFF.

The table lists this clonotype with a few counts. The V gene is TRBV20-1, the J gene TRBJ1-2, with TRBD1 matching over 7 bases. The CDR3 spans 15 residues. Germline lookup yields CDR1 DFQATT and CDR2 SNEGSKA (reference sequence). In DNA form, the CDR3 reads TGCAGCGTCGGATTGTGGGACAGTGCTAACTATGGCTACACCTTC. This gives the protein CSVGLWDSANYGYTF.

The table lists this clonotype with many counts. The CDR3 DNA follows: TGTGCCAGCAGTTCGACGGGAGGTGGGGCCCAGTACTTC. This translates into CASSSTGGGAQYF. V gene TRBV2 combines with J gene TRBJ2-5, with 7 bases matching TRBD2. Looked up from germline, CDR1 is SNHLY and CDR2 is FYNNEI. Losses at the gene ends were 5 bases for V and 9 bases for J; bases not matched to a gene: 9. The CDR3 is 13 amino acids.

The CDR3 here is CASSLPSGSPLHF. The CDR3 nucleotides are TGTGCCAGCAGCTTACCCTCCGGGTCACCCCTCCACTTT. The chain combines TRBV7-8 with TRBJ1-6; D unresolved. There are 13 residues in the CDR3. Trimming shortened V by 2 bases and J by 10 bases, and 9 bases separated the two germline ends. CDR1 and CDR2 from the germline V gene are SGHVS and FQNEAQ.

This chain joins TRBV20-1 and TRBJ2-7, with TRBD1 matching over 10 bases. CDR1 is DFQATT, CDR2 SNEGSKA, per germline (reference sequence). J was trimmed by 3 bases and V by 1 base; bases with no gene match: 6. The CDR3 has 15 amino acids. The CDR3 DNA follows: TGCAGTGCTAGAGTCCCGGGACAGGGGATCTACGAGCAGTACTTC. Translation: CSARVPGQGIYEQYF.

Here the CDR3 DNA reads TGCAGTGCGCCACAGCCCGGAAAACTGTTTTTT. As protein: CSAPQPGKLFF. This rearrangement joins TRBV20-1 to TRBJ1-4; D is ambiguous. Trimming removed 6 bases from V and 10 bases from J, with 12 bases in between. Germline CDR1 is DFQATT and CDR2 is SNEGSKA (reference sequence). There are 11 residues in the CDR3.

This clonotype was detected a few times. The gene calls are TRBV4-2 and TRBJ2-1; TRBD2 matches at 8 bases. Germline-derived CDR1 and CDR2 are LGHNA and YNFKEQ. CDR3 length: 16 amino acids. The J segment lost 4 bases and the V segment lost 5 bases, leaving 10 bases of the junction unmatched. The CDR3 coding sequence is TGTGCCAGCAGCGGCCGGGTTAGCGGGGCTTACAATGAGCAGTTCTTC. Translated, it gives CASSGRVSGAYNEQFF.

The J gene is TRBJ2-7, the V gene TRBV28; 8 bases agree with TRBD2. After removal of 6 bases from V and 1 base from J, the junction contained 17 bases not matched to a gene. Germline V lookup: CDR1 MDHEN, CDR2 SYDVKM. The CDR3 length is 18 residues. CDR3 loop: CASSTGLAGEGKSYEQYF. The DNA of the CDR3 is TGTGCCAGCAGCACTGGACTAGCAGGGGAGGGAAAGTCCTACGAGCAGTACTTC.

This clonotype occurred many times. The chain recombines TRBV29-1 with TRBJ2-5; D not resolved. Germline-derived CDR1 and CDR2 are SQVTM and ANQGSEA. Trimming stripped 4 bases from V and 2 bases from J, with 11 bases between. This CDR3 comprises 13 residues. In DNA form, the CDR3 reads TGCAGCGTTGCCCCGCGCCTTCAAGAGACCCAGTACTTC. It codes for CSVAPRLQETQYF. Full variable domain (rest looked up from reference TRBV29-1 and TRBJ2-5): SAVISQKPSRDICQRGTSLTIQCQVDSQVTMMFWYRQQPGQSLTLIATANQGSEATYESGFVIDKFPISRPNLTFSTLTVSNMSPEDSSIYLCSVAPRLQETQYFGPGTRLLVL.

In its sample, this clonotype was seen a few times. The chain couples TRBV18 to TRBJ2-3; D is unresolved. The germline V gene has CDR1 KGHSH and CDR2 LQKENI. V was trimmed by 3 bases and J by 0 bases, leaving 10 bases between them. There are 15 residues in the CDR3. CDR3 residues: CASSPQVSSTDTQYF. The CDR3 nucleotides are TGTGCCAGCTCACCCCAGGTGTCTAGCACAGATACGCAGTATTTT.

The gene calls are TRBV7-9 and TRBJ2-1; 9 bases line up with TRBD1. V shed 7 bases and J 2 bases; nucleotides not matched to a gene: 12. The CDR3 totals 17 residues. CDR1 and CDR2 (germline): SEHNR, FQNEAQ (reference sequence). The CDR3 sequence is CASNPRLGQGPYNEQFF. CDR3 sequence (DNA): TGTGCCAGCAACCCCCGACTGGGACAGGGCCCCTACAATGAGCAGTTCTTC.

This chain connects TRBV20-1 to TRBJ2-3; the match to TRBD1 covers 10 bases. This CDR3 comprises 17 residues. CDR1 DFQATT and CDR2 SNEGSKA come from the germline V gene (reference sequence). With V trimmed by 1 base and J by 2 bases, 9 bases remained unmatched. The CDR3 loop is CSARVAAGTGDTDTQYF. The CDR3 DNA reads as TGCAGTGCTAGAGTCGCTGCCGGGACAGGGGACACAGATACGCAGTATTTT.

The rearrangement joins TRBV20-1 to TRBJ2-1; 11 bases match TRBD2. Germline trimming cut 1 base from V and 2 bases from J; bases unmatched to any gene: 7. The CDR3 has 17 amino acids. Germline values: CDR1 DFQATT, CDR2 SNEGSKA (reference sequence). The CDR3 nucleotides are TGCAGTGCTAGAGGACTAGCGGGACCAACCCCCTACAATGAGCAGTTCTTC. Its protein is CSARGLAGPTPYNEQFF.

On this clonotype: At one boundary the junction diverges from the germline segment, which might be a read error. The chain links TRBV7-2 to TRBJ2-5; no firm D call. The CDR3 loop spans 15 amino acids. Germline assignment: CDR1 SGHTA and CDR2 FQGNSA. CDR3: CVSSLADLLQETQYF. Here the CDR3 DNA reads TGTGTCAGCAGCTTAGCCGACTTGCTCCAAGAGACCCAGTACTTC. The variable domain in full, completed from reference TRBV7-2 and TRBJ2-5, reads GAGVSQSPSNKVTEKGKDVELRCDPISGHTALYWYRQSLGQGLEFLIYFQGNSAPDKSGLPSDRFSAERTGGSVSTLTIQRTQQEDSAVYLCVSSLADLLQETQYFGPGTRLLVL.

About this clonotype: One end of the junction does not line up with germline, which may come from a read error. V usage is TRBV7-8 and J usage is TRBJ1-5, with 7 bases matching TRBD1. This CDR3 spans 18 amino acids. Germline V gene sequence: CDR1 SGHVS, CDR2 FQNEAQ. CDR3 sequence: CACSSRQGGVWGNQPQHF. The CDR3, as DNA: TGTGCCTGCAGCTCCAGACAGGGCGGGGTATGGGGCAATCAGCCCCAGCATTTT.

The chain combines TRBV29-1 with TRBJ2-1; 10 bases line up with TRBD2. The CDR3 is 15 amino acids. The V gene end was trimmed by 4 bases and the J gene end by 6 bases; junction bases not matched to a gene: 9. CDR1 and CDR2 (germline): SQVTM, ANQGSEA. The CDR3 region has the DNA TGCAGCGTTGCGGGACTAGCGATGGTCTCCAATGAGCAGTTCTTC. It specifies CSVAGLAMVSNEQFF.

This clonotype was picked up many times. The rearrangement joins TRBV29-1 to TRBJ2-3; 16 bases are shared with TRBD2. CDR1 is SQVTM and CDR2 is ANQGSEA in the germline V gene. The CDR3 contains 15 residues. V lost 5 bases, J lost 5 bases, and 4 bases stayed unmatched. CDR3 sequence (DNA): TGCAGCGTTCCGGGACTAGCGGGAGGGCGAGATACGCAGTATTTT. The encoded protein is CSVPGLAGGRDTQYF.

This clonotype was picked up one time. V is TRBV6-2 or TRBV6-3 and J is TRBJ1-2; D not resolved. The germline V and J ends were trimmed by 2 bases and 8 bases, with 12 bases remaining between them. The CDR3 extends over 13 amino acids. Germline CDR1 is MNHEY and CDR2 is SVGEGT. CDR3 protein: CASSYGGGGGYTF. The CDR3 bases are TGTGCCAGCAGTTACGGAGGAGGAGGAGGCTACACCTTC.

In DNA form, the CDR3 reads TGTGCCATCAGATGGACGGCCCTGTTAAACACCATATATTTT. Its translation is CAIRWTALLNTIYF. The chain has TRBV10-3 and TRBJ1-3; D gene ambiguous. The CDR3 is 14 residues long. The V end was cut by 6 bases, the J end by 6 bases, with 15 bases between. Germline CDR1 is ENHRY and CDR2 is SYGVKD.